This entry concerns a single T cell receptor beta chain. Its specificity is not known. Profiled with immunoSEQ multiplex PCR; TCRdb holds only in-frame clones, not every one. The sample holds roughly 320,000 clones, around 87% seen once. The sample originates from a study of Ad26.COV2.S vaccination and SARS-CoV-2 variants. Across the study: As a participant in COV1001, the donor was in the Ad26.COV2.S trial arm.

Treatment in this sample: around 19 received Ad26.COV2.S at low or high dose, single or two shots; five or six received placebo; per-sample allocation not given. Vaccine and placebo recipients were sampled on day 63 after the first injection. This vaccine is an Ad26 vector that expresses the Wuhan-strain SARS-CoV-2 spike. General study findings and limits: Responses of T cells in total may have been underestimated by the TCR breadth and depth analyses.

Germline V lookup: CDR1 MGHRA, CDR2 YSYEKL. V was pared by 0 bases and J by 4 bases, with 13 bases between. The CDR3 is 16 residues long. The rearrangement joins TRBV4-1 to TRBJ1-5; TRBD1 is a possible D gene (5 bases). The sequencing here drew on peripheral blood, taken in a trial of Ad26.COV2.S vaccine versus placebo. This receptor was identified in a person between 18 and 59 years old who received the Ad26.COV2.S COVID-19 vaccine or a placebo. CDR3: CASSQDGGIGNQPQHF. DNA for the CDR3: TGCGCCAGCAGCCAAGACGGGGGAATTGGTAATCAGCCCCAGCATTTT.